The 9 T cell receptor beta chains reported below all come from one sample, sequenced in a study of blood T cell repertoires in COVID-19. Method: immunoSEQ multiplex PCR; TCRdb's copy keeps in-frame clones and lacks some. The sample holds hundreds of thousands of clones; 84% are singletons and the top ten take roughly 8.6%. Sequencing was carried out using peripheral blood. The origin of the receptors is a human donor in a cohort sampled during active COVID-19.

This chain connects TRBV5-1 to TRBJ2-1, with 9 positions matching TRBD2. The CDR3 contains 16 residues. Germline V gene sequence: CDR1 SGHRS, CDR2 YFSETQ. After removal of 2 bases from V and 3 bases from J, the junction contained 6 bases not matched to a gene. The CDR3 nucleotides are TGCGCCAGCAGCTTTGGGGCTAGCGGGGTCTACAATGAGCAGTTCTTC. Protein product: CASSFGASGVYNEQFF.

This chain joins TRBV5-4 and TRBJ1-2, with 9 bases lining up with TRBD1. The CDR3 consists of 16 residues. After removal of 4 bases from V and 6 bases from J, the junction contained 13 bases not matched to a gene. The germline gives CDR1 SGHNT, CDR2 YYREEE (reference sequence). The CDR3 coding sequence is TGTGCCAGCAGCCTGAAGGACAGGGGAGATATTCATGGCTACACCTTC. Residues: CASSLKDRGDIHGYTF.

The V gene is TRBV29-1, the J gene TRBJ1-1; D unresolved. Germline lookup yields CDR1 SQVTM and CDR2 ANQGSEA. The CDR3 sequence is 13 residues long. Trimming took 2 bases from V and 1 from J, leaving 8 bases between them. CDR3 in amino acids: CSVELDANTEAFF. CDR3 bases: TGCAGCGTTGAATTAGATGCGAACACTGAAGCTTTCTTT.

The chain employs TRBV21-1 and TRBJ2-5; TRBD2 is taken as the D call from the table, unchecked against the DNA. TRBV21-1 is termed a pseudogene. This CDR3 spans 13 amino acids. The CDR3 sequence is CAGTGDPQETQYF. In nucleotides, the CDR3 is TGTGCCGGGACGGGAGACCCCCAAGAGACCCAGTACTTC.

This clone is a singleton in its sample. The rearrangement links TRBV27 to TRBJ2-5; 12 nucleotides agree with TRBD2. CDR1 and CDR2 from the germline V gene are MNHEY and SMNVEV (reference sequence). The CDR3 contains 15 residues. The junction had 4 bases not matched to a gene; V was cut back by 3 bases and J by 5 bases. The CDR3 DNA sequence: TGTGCCAGCAGTTTGCTAGCGGGGGGGCCGGAGACCCAGTACTTC. This encodes CASSLLAGGPETQYF.

The J gene is TRBJ2-3, the V gene TRBV6-5, with D unresolved. Looked up from germline, CDR1 is MNHEY and CDR2 is SVGAGI. Trimming shortened V by 2 bases and J by 4 bases, and 16 bases separated the two germline ends. The CDR3 is 16 residues long. CDR3 nucleotide sequence: TGTGCCAGCAGTTACGCGACCCCCCTGGGCGCAGATACGCAGTATTTT. This codes for CASSYATPLGADTQYF.

This clone was found once. CDR3 residues: CASRTSAGTGRADTQYF. CDR3 DNA: TGTGCCAGTAGAACCTCCGCCGGGACAGGGAGGGCAGATACGCAGTATTTT. The chain combines TRBV19 with TRBJ2-3, with 9 bases aligning to TRBD1. Germline V gene data show CDR1 as LNHDA and CDR2 as SQIVND (reference sequence). This CDR3 spans 17 amino acids. V lost 6 bases, J lost 4 bases, and 14 bases stayed unmatched.

This clone came up once. The chain recombines TRBV5-1 with TRBJ2-6, with a weak D call TRBD1 (5 bases). CDR3 length: 18 residues. Germline CDR1 is SGHRS and CDR2 is YFSETQ. Deletions cut 0 bases from V and 2 bases from J, with 15 bases between. CDR3 coding DNA: TGCGCCAGCAGCTTGGCCTCTCAAATGGGGCCTGGGGCCAACGTCCTGACTTTC. Protein product: CASSLASQMGPGANVLTF.

V usage is TRBV6-6 and J usage is TRBJ2-3, with TRBD2 matching 7 bases. Germline CDR1 is MNHNY and CDR2 is SVGAGI (reference sequence). The CDR3 has 17 residues. V trimming: 8 bases; J trimming: 4 bases; junction bases outside the gene matches: 18. The CDR3: CASRPLMRREKADTQYF. Written as DNA, the CDR3 is TGTGCCAGCCGTCCTCTCATGAGGCGGGAGAAGGCAGATACGCAGTATTTT.